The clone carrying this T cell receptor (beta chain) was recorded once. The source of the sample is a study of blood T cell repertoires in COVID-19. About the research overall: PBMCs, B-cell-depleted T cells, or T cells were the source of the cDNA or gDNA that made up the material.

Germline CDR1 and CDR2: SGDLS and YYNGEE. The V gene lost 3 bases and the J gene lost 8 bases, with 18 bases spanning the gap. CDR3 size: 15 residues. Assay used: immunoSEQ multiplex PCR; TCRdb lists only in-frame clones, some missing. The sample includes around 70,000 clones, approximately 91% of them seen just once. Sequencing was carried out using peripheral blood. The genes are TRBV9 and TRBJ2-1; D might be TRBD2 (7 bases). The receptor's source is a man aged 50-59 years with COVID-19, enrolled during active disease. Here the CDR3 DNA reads TGTGCCAGCAGCGGCCGAGGGGGAGGGGCTTATGAGCAGTTCTTC. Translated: CASSGRGGGAYEQFF.